This T cell receptor beta chain is drawn from a study of OX40 agonist ivuxolimab in advanced cancers. Whole-study results and caveats: At doses 0.1 to 3.0 mg/kg, CD4+ and CD8+ clones expanded.

The assay was immunoSEQ multiplex PCR, and TCRdb's table has in-frame clones only and misses some. The sample has 30,000 to 40,000 clones, under 85% seen once. The V and J ends lost 6 bases and 4 bases respectively, with 18 bases between them. The CDR3 sequence is 16 residues long. Germline V gives CDR1 KGHSH, CDR2 LQKENI. As concerns this clone: The antigen remains undetermined.

The TCR comes from an adult with an advanced solid tumor such as melanoma, head and neck, liver or kidney cancer. Here the sequenced sample was CD4+ or CD8+ T cells sorted from blood, taken in a trial of the OX40 agonist ivuxolimab. The chain couples TRBV18 to TRBJ1-4, with D maybe TRBD1 (5 bases). CDR3 in DNA: TGTGCCAGCTCGCTAACTCCGGGACGGAGTAATGAAAAACTGTTTTTT. Protein: CASSLTPGRSNEKLFF. The whole variable domain, remainder taken from reference TRBV18 and TRBJ1-4, is NAGVMQNPRHLVRRRGQEARLRCSPMKGHSHVYWYRQLPEEGLKFMVYLQKENIIDESGMPKERFSAEFPKEGPSILRIQQVVRGDSAAYFCASSLTPGRSNEKLFFGSGTQLSVL.